Below, one T cell receptor beta chain is given with its context. Its specificity is not known. This sample stems from a study of T cells in localized non-small cell lung cancer. Broader study findings: Clonality peaked in uninvolved adjacent lung rather than tumor. Of the top 100 tumor clones, median roughly 55 were in adjacent lung, over 25 among its top 100. Sequencing, confined to only one tumor region, leaves heterogeneity possible.

Sequenced by immunoSEQ multiplex PCR; TCRdb stores in-frame clones only, minus some. The repertoire holds around 140,000 clones, with more than 80% as singletons. This CDR3 contains 14 residues. V was pared by 4 bases and J by 3 bases, with 13 bases between. Germline V gene sequence: CDR1 SGHNT, CDR2 YYREEE (reference sequence). The genes are TRBV5-4 and TRBJ2-5; tentatively, D is TRBD1 (6 bases). Sample: peripheral blood, taken before any cancer treatment. The sequence was collected from a female donor aged 60 or older with stage I lung adenocarcinoma. The CDR3 nucleotides read TGTGCCAGCAGCCCCCCCGGACAGAAAGAGACCCAGTACTTC. It encodes CASSPPGQKETQYF.